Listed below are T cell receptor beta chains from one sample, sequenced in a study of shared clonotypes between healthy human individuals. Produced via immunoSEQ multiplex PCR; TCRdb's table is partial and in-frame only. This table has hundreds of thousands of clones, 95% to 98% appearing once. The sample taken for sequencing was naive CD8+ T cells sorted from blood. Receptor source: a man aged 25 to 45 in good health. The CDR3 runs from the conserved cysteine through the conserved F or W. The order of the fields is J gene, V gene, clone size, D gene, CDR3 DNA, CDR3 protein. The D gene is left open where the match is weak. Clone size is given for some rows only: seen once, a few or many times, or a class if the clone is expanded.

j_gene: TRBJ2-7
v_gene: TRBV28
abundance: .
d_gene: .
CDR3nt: TGTGCCAGCAGTTTATTGGGGGAAGCCTACGAGCAGTACTTC
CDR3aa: CASSLLGEAYEQYF

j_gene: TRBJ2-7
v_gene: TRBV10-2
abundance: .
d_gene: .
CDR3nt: TGCGCCAGCAGTGCCCACAGGGGGCTTAGCGGGAGTTCCTACGAGCAGTACTTC
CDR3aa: CASSAHRGLSGSSYEQYF

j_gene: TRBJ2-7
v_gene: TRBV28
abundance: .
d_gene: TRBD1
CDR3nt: TGTGCCAGCAGTTCACCGGACAGGGTCTACGAGCAGTACTTC
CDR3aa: CASSSPDRVYEQYF

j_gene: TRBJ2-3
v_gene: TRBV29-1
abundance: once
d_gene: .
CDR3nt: TGCAGCGTTGCCCACGCGGGGTACACAGATACGCAGTATTTT
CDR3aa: CSVAHAGYTDTQYF

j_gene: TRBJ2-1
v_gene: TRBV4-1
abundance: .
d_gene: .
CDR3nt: TGCGCCAGCAGCCAAACGGTCGGACAGCCCGAGCAGTTCTTC
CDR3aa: CASSQTVGQPEQFF

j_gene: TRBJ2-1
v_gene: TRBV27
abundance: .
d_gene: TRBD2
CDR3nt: TGTGCCAGCAGTTCCTTAGCGGGACTCTCCTACAATGAGCAGTTCTTC
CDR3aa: CASSSLAGLSYNEQFF

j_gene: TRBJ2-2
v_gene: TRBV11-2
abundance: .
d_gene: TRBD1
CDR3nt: TGTGCCAGCACCCGAGAGAGGCAGGGGGTTCACGGGGAGCTGTTTTTT
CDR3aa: CASTRERQGVHGELFF

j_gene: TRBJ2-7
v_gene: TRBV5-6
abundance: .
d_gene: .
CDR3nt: TGTGCCAGCAGCTTCCCCCAGGGAGTCCCTGAGCAGTACTTC
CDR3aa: CASSFPQGVPEQYF

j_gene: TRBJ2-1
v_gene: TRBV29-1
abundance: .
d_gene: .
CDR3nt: TGCAGCGTTGATGGGGGTTCCTACAATGAGCAGTTCTTC
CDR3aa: CSVDGGSYNEQFF

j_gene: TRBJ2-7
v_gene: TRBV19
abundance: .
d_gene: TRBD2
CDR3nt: TGTGCCAGTAGATTGGCGGGAGCGTACGAGCAGTACTTC
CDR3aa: CASRLAGAYEQYF

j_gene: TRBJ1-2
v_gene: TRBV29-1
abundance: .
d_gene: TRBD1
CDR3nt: TGCAGCGTGCCTCGGGACAGGGGGCCCTATGGCTACACCTTC
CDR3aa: CSVPRDRGPYGYTF

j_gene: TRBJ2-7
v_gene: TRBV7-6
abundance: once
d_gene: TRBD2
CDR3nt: TGTGCCAGCAGCTTAGCCAGGGGACTAGCCTACGAGCAGTACTTC
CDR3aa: CASSLARGLAYEQYF

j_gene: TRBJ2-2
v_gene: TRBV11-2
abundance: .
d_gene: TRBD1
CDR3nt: TGTGCCAGCAGCCTCGGACAGGGGGAAGGCGGGGAGCTGTTTTTT
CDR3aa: CASSLGQGEGGELFF

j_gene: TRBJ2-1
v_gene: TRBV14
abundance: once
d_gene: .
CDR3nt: TGTGCCAGCAGCGAAGGGTACTGGCACAATGAGCAGTTCTTC
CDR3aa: CASSEGYWHNEQFF

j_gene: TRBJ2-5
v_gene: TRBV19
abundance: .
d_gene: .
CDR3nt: TGTGCCAGTAAATTATGGAACGAAGAGACCCAGTACTTC
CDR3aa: CASKLWNEETQYF

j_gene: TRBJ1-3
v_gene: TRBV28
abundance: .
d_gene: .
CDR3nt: TGTGCCAGCAGCCTGACCCTCGATGGAAACACCATATATTTT
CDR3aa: CASSLTLDGNTIYF

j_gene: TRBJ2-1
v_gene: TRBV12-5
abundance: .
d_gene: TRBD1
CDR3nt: TGTGCTAGTGGTTTGGGGGGACAGGGTTACCTCAATGAGCAGTTCTTC
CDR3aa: CASGLGGQGYLNEQFF

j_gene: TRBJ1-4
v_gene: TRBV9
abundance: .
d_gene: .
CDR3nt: TGTGCCAGCAGCGTAGGCCCCCGGGCAACTAATGAAAAACTGTTTTTT
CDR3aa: CASSVGPRATNEKLFF

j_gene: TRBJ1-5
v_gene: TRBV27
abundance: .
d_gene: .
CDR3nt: TGTGCCAGCCAGAGTGGCAATCAGCCCCAGCATTTT
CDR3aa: CASQSGNQPQHF

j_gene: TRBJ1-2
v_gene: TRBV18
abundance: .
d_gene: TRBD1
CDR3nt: TGTGCCAGCTCACCTGCCGGGACAGGGGCAGACTATGGCTACACCTTC
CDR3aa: CASSPAGTGADYGYTF

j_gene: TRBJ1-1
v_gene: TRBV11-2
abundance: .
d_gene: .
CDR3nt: TGTGCCAGCAGCTTTAACGGACCTGAAGCTTTCTTT
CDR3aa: CASSFNGPEAFF

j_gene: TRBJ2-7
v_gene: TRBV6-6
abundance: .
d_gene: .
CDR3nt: TGTGCCAGCAGTTGGACTAAATCCTACGAGCAGTACTTC
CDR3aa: CASSWTKSYEQYF

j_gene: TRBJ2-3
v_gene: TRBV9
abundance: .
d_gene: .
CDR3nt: TGTGCCAGCAGCGAAGGGGGATTGGATACGCAGTATTTT
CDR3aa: CASSEGGLDTQYF

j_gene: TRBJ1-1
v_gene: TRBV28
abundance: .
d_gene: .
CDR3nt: TGTGCCAGCAGTTTGGGGACCCTACTGGACACTGAAGCTTTCTTT
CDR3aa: CASSLGTLLDTEAFF

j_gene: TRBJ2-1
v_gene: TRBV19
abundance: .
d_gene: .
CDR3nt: TGTGCCAGTAGCCAGACTAGATCCTACAATGAGCAGTTCTTC
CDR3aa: CASSQTRSYNEQFF

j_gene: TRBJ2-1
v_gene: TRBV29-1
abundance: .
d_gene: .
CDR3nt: TGCAGCGTTGAATCCACAAGGGGTGAGCAGTTCTTC
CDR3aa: CSVESTRGEQFF

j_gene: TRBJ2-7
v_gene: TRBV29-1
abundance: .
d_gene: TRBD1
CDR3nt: TGCAGCGCTACGACAGGGGGCTTCTACGAGCAGTACTTC
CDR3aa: CSATTGGFYEQYF

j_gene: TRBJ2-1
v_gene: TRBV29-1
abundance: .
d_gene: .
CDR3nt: TGCAGCGTACCGCCTCCTACGGGAGAGGGGCATTACAATGAGCAGTTCTTC
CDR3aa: CSVPPPTGEGHYNEQFF

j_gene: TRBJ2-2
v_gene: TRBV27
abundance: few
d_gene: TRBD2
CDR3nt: TGTGCCAGCAGTTTGAGGGGACTAGCGGGAGGGCCAGCCGGGGAGCTGTTTTTT
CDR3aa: CASSLRGLAGGPAGELFF

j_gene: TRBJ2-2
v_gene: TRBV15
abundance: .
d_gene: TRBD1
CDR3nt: TGTGCCACCGGAAGAGGACAGGGGGCCGTCGGGGAGCTGTTTTTT
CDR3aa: CATGRGQGAVGELFF

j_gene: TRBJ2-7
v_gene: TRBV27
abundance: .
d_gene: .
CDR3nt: TGTGCCAGCAGTCGACGGTCCCTAGACGAGCAGTACTTC
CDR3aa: CASSRRSLDEQYF

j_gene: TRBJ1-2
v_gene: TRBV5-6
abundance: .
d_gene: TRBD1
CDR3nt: TGTGCCAGCAGCTTGGGACAGGGGGTGAGGGGCTACACCTTC
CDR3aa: CASSLGQGVRGYTF

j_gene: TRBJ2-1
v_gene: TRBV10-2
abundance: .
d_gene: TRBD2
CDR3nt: TGCGCCACCGAGAACCCACAGGGTAACCTAGCGGGAGGACATGAGCAGTTCTTC
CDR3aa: CATENPQGNLAGGHEQFF

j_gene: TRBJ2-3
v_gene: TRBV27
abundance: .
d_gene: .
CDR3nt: TGTGCCAGCAGTTTTCCTAGTTCGGATACGCAGTATTTT
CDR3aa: CASSFPSSDTQYF

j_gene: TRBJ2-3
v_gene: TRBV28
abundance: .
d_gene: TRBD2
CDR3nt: TGTGCCAGCAGTTTGTTTGGGACTAGCGGTTCCGGGACGCAGTATTTT
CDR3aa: CASSLFGTSGSGTQYF

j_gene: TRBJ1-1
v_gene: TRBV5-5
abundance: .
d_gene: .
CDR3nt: TGTGCCAGCAGCTTGACCCGTAGGGGCACTGAAGCTTTCTTT
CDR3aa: CASSLTRRGTEAFF

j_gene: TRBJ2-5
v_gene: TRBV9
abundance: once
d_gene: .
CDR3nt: TGTGCCAGCAGCGTAGGGGAAGAGACCCAGTACTTC
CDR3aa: CASSVGEETQYF

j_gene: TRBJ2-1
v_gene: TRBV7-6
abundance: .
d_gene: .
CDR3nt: TGTGCCAGCAGCTCACCAGTGAGCGGAAACTCCTACAATGAGCAGTTCTTC
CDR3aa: CASSSPVSGNSYNEQFF

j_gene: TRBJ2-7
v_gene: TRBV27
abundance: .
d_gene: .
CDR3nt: TGTGCCAGCAGTTTCGGGAGAACCTACGAGCAGTACTTC
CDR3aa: CASSFGRTYEQYF

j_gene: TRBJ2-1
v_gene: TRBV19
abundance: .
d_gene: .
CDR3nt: TGTGCCAGTAGTATACAAATAGCGGCTATGAATGAGCAGTTCTTC
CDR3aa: CASSIQIAAMNEQFF

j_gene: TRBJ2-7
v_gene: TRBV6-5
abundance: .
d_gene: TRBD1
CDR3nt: TGTGCCAGCAGTTCCTCAGGGGGCGCACATGAGCAGTACTTC
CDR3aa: CASSSSGGAHEQYF

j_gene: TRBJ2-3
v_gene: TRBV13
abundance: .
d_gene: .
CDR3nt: TGTGCCAGCAGCTTATCGGTAGATACGCAGTATTTT
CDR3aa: CASSLSVDTQYF

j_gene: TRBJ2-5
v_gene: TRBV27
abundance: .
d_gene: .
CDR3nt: TGTGCCAGCAAGAAGGGAGGGACCCAGTACTTC
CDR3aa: CASKKGGTQYF

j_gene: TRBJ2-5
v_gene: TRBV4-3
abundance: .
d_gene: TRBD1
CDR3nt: TGCGCCAGCAGCCAAGATTGGACAGGGAAATTGGAGACCCAGTACTTC
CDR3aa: CASSQDWTGKLETQYF

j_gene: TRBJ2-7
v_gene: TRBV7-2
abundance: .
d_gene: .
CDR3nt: TGTGCCAGCAGCTTATTGGGGGGACTTACCTACGAGCAGTACTTC
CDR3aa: CASSLLGGLTYEQYF

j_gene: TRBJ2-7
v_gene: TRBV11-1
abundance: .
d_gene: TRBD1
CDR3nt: TGTGCCAGCAGCTTGGGTCCGGGACAGGGGTCCTACGAGCAGTACTTC
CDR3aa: CASSLGPGQGSYEQYF

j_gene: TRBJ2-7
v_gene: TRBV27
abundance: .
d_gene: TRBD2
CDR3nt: TGTGCCAGCAGTTTAGGCCTAGCGGGATACGAGCAGTACTTC
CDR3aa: CASSLGLAGYEQYF

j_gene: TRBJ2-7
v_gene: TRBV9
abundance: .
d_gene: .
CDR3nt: TGTGCCAGCAGCGTAGTATCAGGCGCGGAGCAGTACTTC
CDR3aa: CASSVVSGAEQYF

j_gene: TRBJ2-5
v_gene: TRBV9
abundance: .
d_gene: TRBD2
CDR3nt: TGTGCCAGCAGCGCGGGAGGAGTGGGTGGGGAGACCCAGTACTTC
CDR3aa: CASSAGGVGGETQYF

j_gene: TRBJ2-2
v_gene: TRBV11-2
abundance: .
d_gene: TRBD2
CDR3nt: TGTGCCAGCAGCTACAGCCCAATAGCGGGACACGGGGAGCTGTTTTTT
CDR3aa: CASSYSPIAGHGELFF

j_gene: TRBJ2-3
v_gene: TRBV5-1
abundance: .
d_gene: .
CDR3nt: TGCGCCAGCAGCTTGTTTGTGGGAGACGCTAGCACAGATACGCAGTATTTT
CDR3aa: CASSLFVGDASTDTQYF

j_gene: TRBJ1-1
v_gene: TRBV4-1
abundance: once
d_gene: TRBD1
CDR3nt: TGCGCCAGCAGCCAGACAGGGGGCCTGATAACTGAAGCTTTCTTT
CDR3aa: CASSQTGGLITEAFF

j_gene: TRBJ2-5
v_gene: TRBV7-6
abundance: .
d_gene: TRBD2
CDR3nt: TGTGCCAGCAGCTTCCGTCGGGGACTAGCGGGAGGGAAGGTACAAGAGACCCAGTACTTC
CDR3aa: CASSFRRGLAGGKVQETQYF

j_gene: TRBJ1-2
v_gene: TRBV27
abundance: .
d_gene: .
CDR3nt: TGTGCCAGCAGTCCAGACCCCGGGACGTACTATGGCTACACCTTC
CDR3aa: CASSPDPGTYYGYTF